The rows below give T cell receptor beta chains drawn from one sample of a study of blood T cells in healthy people across ages. TCRdb itself ran the 5' RACE reads through MiXCR, one entry per CDR3 protein. The sample has about 600,000 distinct CDR3 sequences, less than 60% seen once. The specimen was blood. The receptor source for this set is an elderly man in good health. Both conserved end residues are part of each CDR3. Fields, in order: V gene, J gene, D gene, clone size, CDR3 protein, CDR3 DNA. A D gene is named only where the DNA matches it firmly. Not all rows give a size; the values are once, few, many and, for expanded clones, a class.

TRBV6-5	TRBJ2-7	TRBD2	few	CASSDGGSVNEQYF	TGTGCCAGCAGTGACGGCGGGAGTGTAAACGAGCAGTACTTC
TRBV28	TRBJ2-7	TRBD2	few	CASSLGGTSGSLYEQYF	TGTGCCAGCAGTTTAGGCGGGACTAGCGGGAGTTTGTACGAGCAGTACTTC
TRBV2	TRBJ2-7	NA	NA	CASSEAMAESTEQYF	TGTGCCAGCAGTGAAGCCATGGCAGAGTCTACCGAGCAGTACTTC
TRBV6-5	TRBJ2-7	NA	many	CASSYGRDRAYEQYF	TGTGCCAGCAGTTACGGGCGGGATAGGGCCTACGAGCAGTACTTC
TRBV7-9	TRBJ2-5	NA	NA	CASITGQGGETQYF	TGTGCCAGCATCACGGGCCAGGGTGGAGAGACCCAGTACTTC
TRBV7-3	TRBJ2-3	NA	NA	CASSHTPGDTQYF	TGTGCCAGCAGCCACACCCCTGGGGATACGCAGTATTTT
TRBV12-3/TRBV12-4	TRBJ2-3	NA	NA	CASSRGPRGTDTQYF	TGTGCCAGCAGCCGCGGCCCCCGGGGTACAGATACGCAGTATTTT
TRBV20-1	TRBJ1-6	NA	NA	CSTSRETYNSPLHF	TGCAGTACTAGCAGGGAGACCTATAATTCACCCCTCCACTTT
TRBV4-3	TRBJ1-4	NA	few	CASSQGQLEEKLFF	TGCGCCAGCAGCCAAGGACAGCTGGAGGAAAAACTGTTTTTT
TRBV28	TRBJ2-1	NA	NA	CASSLIGSSYEQFF	TGTGCCAGCAGTCTAATCGGGAGCTCCTACGAGCAGTTCTTC
TRBV2	TRBJ1-6	TRBD1	NA	CASSPRTGDNSPLHF	TGTGCCAGCAGTCCTCGGACAGGCGATAATTCACCCCTCCACTTT
TRBV6-5	TRBJ2-7	NA	many	CASRIQGPSYEQYF	TGTGCCAGCAGGATACAGGGACCTTCCTACGAGCAGTACTTC
TRBV9	TRBJ2-1	NA	once	CASSLLPDSYNEQFF	TGTGCCAGCAGCCTTCTCCCAGACTCCTACAATGAGCAGTTCTTC
TRBV12-3/TRBV12-4	TRBJ2-5	NA	few	CASSFGRTGETQYF	TGTGCCAGCAGCTTCGGAAGAACGGGAGAGACCCAGTACTTC
TRBV20-1	TRBJ2-5	NA	few	CSARDSVAVQETQYF	TGCAGTGCTAGAGATTCGGTAGCGGTCCAAGAGACCCAGTACTTC
TRBV3-1	TRBJ2-1	NA	NA	CASSQVGTDSVDEQFF	TGTGCCAGCAGCCAAGTCGGGACTGATAGCGTCGATGAGCAGTTCTTC
TRBV3-1	TRBJ2-1	NA	NA	CASSQETGRYNEQFF	TGTGCCAGCAGCCAAGAAACGGGACGTTACAATGAGCAGTTCTTC
TRBV15	TRBJ2-3	NA	many	CATSSGRSADTQYF	TGTGCCACCAGCAGCGGGAGAAGCGCAGATACGCAGTATTTT
TRBV14	TRBJ2-3	TRBD1	once	CASSQTGGNWDTQYF	TGTGCCAGCAGCCAAACAGGGGGCAATTGGGATACGCAGTATTTT
TRBV4-3	TRBJ2-5	NA	few	CARREKAVQETQYF	TGCGCCAGACGAGAGAAAGCGGTCCAAGAGACCCAGTACTTC
TRBV6-2/TRBV6-3	TRBJ2-5	TRBD2	NA	CASSAGLQQETQYF	TGTGCCAGCAGTGCGGGACTACAACAAGAGACCCAGTACTTC
TRBV20-1	TRBJ2-5	NA	NA	CSARGMRSGPYQETQYF	TGCAGTGCTAGGGGAATGCGTAGTGGCCCCTACCAAGAGACCCAGTACTTC
TRBV20-1	TRBJ1-2	TRBD1	NA	CSAPTDRGPRGYGYTF	TGCAGTGCCCCTACGGACAGGGGGCCGAGGGGCTATGGCTACACCTTC